The clone carrying this T cell receptor (beta chain) was seen more than once but under ten times. The CDR3 is 14 residues long. The germline V gene has CDR1 MGHRA and CDR2 YSYEKL. V gave up 5 bases and J gave up 3 bases, with 14 bases separating them. The sample comes from a study of blood T cells in healthy people across ages. Together with a sample-barcoded 5' primer, a J-beta primer mix was included in a second PCR lasting about 6 to 11 cycles. TCRdb fed the 5' RACE reads into MiXCR, producing one record per CDR3 protein. The sample holds 650,000 to 700,000 distinct CDR3 sequences, approximately 52% seen once.

This receptor was taken from a woman aged 80 or over in good health. The source material was blood. The chain combines TRBV4-1 with TRBJ2-7; perhaps TRBD2 as D (6 bases). This chain's CDR3 is CASSLKTRSYEQYF. The DNA of the CDR3 is TGCGCCAGCAGCTTAAAGACTAGAAGCTACGAGCAGTACTTC.